This TCR beta chain was obtained from a study of molecular identifiers for immune sequencing clone quantification. This CDR3 contains 17 residues. The ends were cut back, 8 bases at V and 2 bases at J, with 25 bases in the middle. Germline V gene data show CDR1 as SGHAT and CDR2 as FQNNGV. TCRdb used MiXCR to reprocess the PCR reads, holding one entry per CDR3 protein. The sample yields around 460,000 distinct CDR3 sequences, over 20% seen once. Sample: naive CD8+ T cells from blood, with Jurkat cell RNA spiked in. Subset in this sample: FACS-sorted CD8+CD4-CCR7+CD45RA+ naive T cells. This sequence joins TRBV11-2 and TRBJ2-7; D may match TRBD1 or TRBD2 (5 bases each). This clonotype was sampled from a human donor in good health. Some libraries in this study had Jurkat cell RNA spiked in. The CDR3 spells CASGIARGTGGPYEQYF. In DNA, the CDR3 is TGTGCCAGCGGCATCGCCCGGGGTACAGGAGGACCCTACGAGCAGTACTTC.